This record concerns one T cell receptor (beta chain) sequence. Its antigen remains unknown. This specimen comes from a study of shared clonotypes between healthy human individuals. Across the whole study: A couple of women and three men aged 18 to 49 made up the donors.

V lost 3 bases and J lost 3; bases outside the gene matches: 11. The CDR3 contains 18 residues. Germline loops: CDR1 MGHRA, CDR2 YSYEKL. Some clones are missing from TCRdb's copy, which holds only in-frame ones; the method was immunoSEQ multiplex PCR. The sample consists of 550,000 to 650,000 clones, about 96% of them appearing once. Study-wide findings and caveats: What rarefaction showed was incomplete sorted-subset sequencing despite large depth. Generation probabilities were higher for clonotypes shared across all four sorted-subset donors than for unshared ones.

In the naive CD8 group, cells lacked CD45RO and were positively selected for CCR7, so terminally differentiated effector memory CD45RA+ cells were left out. The sequence derives from a woman in her 30s in good health. The sample consisted of naive CD8+ T cells sorted from blood. The chain combines TRBV4-1 with TRBJ2-5; 12 nucleotides line up with TRBD2. The CDR3 protein is CASSHKIPLAGGEETQYF. CDR3 nucleotides: TGCGCCAGCAGCCATAAAATACCCCTAGCGGGAGGGGAAGAGACCCAGTACTTC.